This T cell receptor (beta chain) was captured in a study of cytomegalovirus exposure and HLA in healthy donors. Study-wide findings and caveats: Further analysis, carried out later, found HLA-associated TCR beta chains more clonally expanded than equally common other chains. When presence/absence was analysed, sequencing depth was taken to be roughly uniform across donors.

V was pared by 5 bases and J by 3 bases, with 10 bases of the junction left unmatched. Germline V gene data show CDR1 as MNHEY and CDR2 as SMNVEV (reference sequence). This CDR3 comprises 15 residues. PCR primers comprised 60 Vbeta and 13 Jbeta primers. The assay was immunoSEQ multiplex PCR, and TCRdb's table has in-frame clones only and misses some. The sample lists some 85,000 clones, about four fifths seen once, with under 2.5% in the top ten. About this clone: As yet, its antigen is unknown.

Sequenced input: PBMCs. The chain combines TRBV27 with TRBJ2-7; 7 positions match TRBD2. This clonotype originated in a young man in good health and CMV-seronegative. The CDR3 region has the DNA TGTGCCAGCAGTGTCAGTAGCGGGCAGAACTACGAGCAGTACTTC. Translation gives CASSVSSGQNYEQYF.